The 27 T cell receptor beta chains in this list originate from one sample, sequenced in a study of PD-L1 blockade in urothelial cancer. Assay used: immunoSEQ multiplex PCR; TCRdb lists only in-frame clones, some missing. Of just over 40,000 clones in the sample, 80% to 90% are singletons; the top ten hold 2% to 3%. The sample's time point: peripheral blood 6 weeks after treatment start. Sample: PBMCs, taken around atezolizumab (anti-PD-L1) treatment. The receptors here all came from a man between 65 and 85 years old with urothelial cancer.

The CDR3 here is CAINPGTLYNEQFF. The CDR3 DNA follows: TGTGCCATCAACCCCGGGACACTATACAATGAGCAGTTCTTC. This chain joins TRBV10-3 and TRBJ2-1; a weak D match, TRBD1 (6 bases). Germline-derived CDR1 and CDR2 are ENHRY and SYGVKD. V dropped 7 bases and J dropped 4 bases, with 14 bases sitting between them. There are 14 residues in the CDR3.

The chain combines TRBV5-1 with TRBJ2-7, with a weak D call TRBD2 (5 bases). Per the germline V gene, CDR1 is SGHRS and CDR2 is YFSETQ. The V gene lost 4 bases and the J gene lost 3 bases, with 17 bases spanning the gap. The CDR3 is made up of 15 amino acids. CDR3 sequence: CASSTATGNSYEQYF. The CDR3 coding sequence is TGCGCCAGCAGCACCGCCACCGGGAATAGCTACGAGCAGTACTTC.

The chain is built from TRBV9 and TRBJ1-1, with 7 bases fitting TRBD1. The junction had 9 bases not matched to a gene; V was cut back by 4 bases and J by 6 bases. This CDR3 comprises 14 residues. Germline V lookup: CDR1 SGDLS, CDR2 YYNGEE. This CDR3 is CASSFRSDRAEAFF. Written as DNA, the CDR3 is TGTGCCAGCAGCTTTCGAAGTGACAGGGCTGAAGCTTTCTTT.

There are a few counts of this clone. In DNA, the CDR3 is TGCGCCAGCAGCTTGGCCCTTGAGGCGGGACAGGGAAACACTGAAGCTTTCTTT. It codes for CASSLALEAGQGNTEAFF. The chain links TRBV5-1 to TRBJ1-1, with 9 bases identical to TRBD1. CDR1 and CDR2 from the germline V gene are SGHRS and YFSETQ. The V gene end was trimmed by 0 bases and the J gene end by 2 bases; junction bases not matched to a gene: 11. The CDR3 covers 18 residues.

The V and J genes are TRBV19 and TRBJ2-3, with D uncertain. Trimming left V 6 bases short and J 0 bases short, with 10 bases between. Germline loops: CDR1 LNHDA, CDR2 SQIVND (reference sequence). There are 14 residues in the CDR3. CDR3 DNA: TGTGCCAGTAGCCTACAGCTTAGCACAGATACGCAGTATTTT. Translation: CASSLQLSTDTQYF.

CDR3 coding DNA: TGCGCCAGCAGCCAAGTCGGTGGGGGCGGCGAGCAGTACTTC. This codes for CASSQVGGGGEQYF. The chain uses TRBV4-1 and TRBJ2-7, with D possibly matching TRBD1 (6 bases). This CDR3 is built from 14 residues. V lost 1 base to trimming and J lost 6 bases, with 13 bases between them. Looked up from germline, CDR1 is MGHRA and CDR2 is YSYEKL.

The chain combines TRBV9 with TRBJ2-3; TRBD2 aligns across 7 bases. CDR1 is SGDLS and CDR2 is YYNGEE in the germline V gene. The V and J ends lost 3 bases and 4 bases, in that order; junction bases with no gene match: 2. This CDR3 is built from 13 residues. Written as DNA, the CDR3 is TGTGCCAGCAGCGCGGGACTATCAGATACGCAGTATTTT. Protein product: CASSAGLSDTQYF.

The chain combines TRBV5-6 with TRBJ1-1; TRBD1 matches at 9 bases. Unmatched junction bases numbered 7, after V lost 2 bases and J lost 5 bases. The V gene's germline CDR1 is SGHDT and CDR2 YYEEEE. The CDR3 has 15 amino acids. The CDR3 reads CASSFDRGGRTEAFF. DNA for the CDR3: TGTGCCAGCAGCTTCGACAGGGGGGGGAGAACTGAAGCTTTCTTT.

Written as DNA, the CDR3 is TGTGCCAGTAGTATAGCTGGGCAGCTGCAAGAGACCCAGTACTTC. It codes for CASSIAGQLQETQYF. The J gene is TRBJ2-5, the V gene TRBV19; D unresolved. Germline CDR1 LNHDA, CDR2 SQIVND (reference sequence). V lost 1 base to trimming and J lost 2 bases, with 11 bases between them. This CDR3 contains 15 residues.

The gene calls are TRBV4-1 and TRBJ2-1; a possible D gene is TRBD2 (5 bases). Trimming left V 4 bases short and J 0 bases short, with 10 bases between. This CDR3 has 15 amino acids. CDR1 MGHRA and CDR2 YSYEKL come from the germline V gene. This CDR3 reads CASSLSVGSYNEQFF. The CDR3 DNA is TGCGCCAGCAGCCTTAGCGTAGGCTCCTACAATGAGCAGTTCTTC.

This clone was detected only a few times. This sequence joins TRBV5-1 and TRBJ2-1; 10 nucleotides match TRBD2. The CDR3 has 15 amino acids. The trim removed 6 bases at V and 8 bases at J, leaving 11 bases unmatched. CDR1 is SGHRS and CDR2 is YFSETQ in the germline V gene. The CDR3 loop reads CASTSISGRTHEQFF. The CDR3 DNA is TGCGCCAGCACCTCCATTAGCGGGAGGACCCATGAGCAGTTCTTC.

V gene TRBV7-8 combines with J gene TRBJ2-2; D is unclear. V was pared by 8 bases and J by 4 bases, with 23 bases between. Per germline, CDR1 SGHVS and CDR2 FQNEAQ. This CDR3 spans 17 amino acids. For the CDR3, the DNA is TGTGCCAGCGTGATGGCTAGACGATTTAGACGCACCGGGGAGCTGTTTTTT. This gives the protein CASVMARRFRRTGELFF.

This clone is a singleton in its sample. The chain combines TRBV28 with TRBJ2-3; 11 positions match TRBD2. This CDR3 is built from 17 residues. Germline V CDR1 and CDR2: MDHEN, SYDVKM. Trimming cost V 7 bases and J 2 bases; bases outside gene matches: 11. CDR3 residues: CASITPGLAAYTDTQYF. The CDR3 DNA reads as TGTGCCAGCATAACCCCGGGACTAGCGGCTTACACAGATACGCAGTATTTT.

The J gene is TRBJ2-1, the V gene TRBV12-1; TRBD2 is the table's D call and was not checked against the DNA. TRBV12-1 is a pseudogene. CDR3 length: 14 amino acids. The CDR3 DNA reads TGTGCCAGCAGCCCGGGGGAAATGCGCTATGAGCAGTTCTTC. It specifies CASSPGEMRYEQFF.

This chain connects TRBV2 to TRBJ2-5, with D possibly TRBD2 on 6 matching bases. From germline, CDR1 is SNHLY and CDR2 FYNNEI. The CDR3 runs to 13 residues. V gave up 6 bases and J gave up 2 bases, with 10 bases separating them. The chain's CDR3 is CASREGLQETQYF. The CDR3, as DNA: TGTGCCAGCAGGGAGGGATTACAAGAGACCCAGTACTTC.

The chain links TRBV27 to TRBJ2-1; 8 nucleotides align to TRBD2. V shed 6 bases, J shed 7 bases, and the junction held 11 bases outside the gene matches. Germline V gene sequence: CDR1 MNHEY, CDR2 SMNVEV (reference sequence). This CDR3 has 15 amino acids. DNA for the CDR3: TGTGCCAGCAGAGTTCTAGCGGGTCTAGGGAATGAGCAGTTCTTC. Its protein is CASRVLAGLGNEQFF.

CDR3 amino acids: CASTTVSTSGANVLTF. Here the CDR3 DNA reads TGTGCCAGCACGACAGTCTCGACATCTGGGGCCAACGTCCTGACTTTC. The V call is TRBV27, the J call TRBJ2-6; TRBD1 is a possible D gene (5 bases). The CDR3 spans 16 residues. V lost 7 bases to trimming and J lost 1 base, with 14 bases between them. CDR1 MNHEY and CDR2 SMNVEV come from the germline V gene (reference sequence).

V usage is TRBV14 and J usage is TRBJ2-1; 9 nucleotides align to TRBD1. The J segment lost 5 bases and the V segment lost 4 bases, leaving 9 bases of the junction unmatched. CDR1 SGHDN and CDR2 FVKESK come from the germline V gene. The CDR3 is 16 residues long. The CDR3 DNA follows: TGTGCCAGCAGCCCTAACCTGGGACAGGGCCACAATGAGCAGTTCTTC. Its translation: CASSPNLGQGHNEQFF.

The chain uses TRBV11-2 and TRBJ2-7; 11 bases map to TRBD2. V dropped 5 bases and J dropped 0; count of bases not matched to a gene: 3. The length of the CDR3 is 15 residues. CDR1 is SGHAT, CDR2 FQNNGV, per germline. The CDR3 bases are TGTGCCAGCAGCCAGCTAGCGGGGGGCTCCTACGAGCAGTACTTC. Its translation: CASSQLAGGSYEQYF.

This chain connects TRBV5-4 to TRBJ2-6, with a tentative D call TRBD1 (6 bases). Per germline, CDR1 SGHNT and CDR2 YYREEE (reference sequence). This CDR3 is built from 19 residues. Trimming removed 0 bases at V and 3 bases at J, with 19 bases between. DNA for the CDR3: TGTGCCAGCAGCTTGGGTCCTCAGCTGGTAGGGGGTGGGGCCAACGTCCTGACTTTC. It translates to CASSLGPQLVGGGANVLTF.

The chain uses TRBV11-2 and TRBJ2-2; 9 bases line up with TRBD2. CDR3 length: 16 amino acids. Germline CDR1 is SGHAT and CDR2 is FQNNGV. With V trimmed by 7 bases and J by 7 bases, 13 bases remained unmatched. CDR3 sequence reads: CASNPGTSRTHGELFF. Here the CDR3 DNA reads TGTGCCAGCAACCCCGGGACTAGCAGAACTCACGGGGAGCTGTTTTTT.

The rearrangement links TRBV5-4 to TRBJ2-3, with TRBD1 matching over 9 bases. Trimming removed 4 bases from V and 2 bases from J; junction bases left unmatched: 5. The germline V gene has CDR1 SGHNT and CDR2 YYREEE (reference sequence). This CDR3 has 15 residues. CDR3: CASSPWTGATDTQYF. CDR3 in DNA: TGTGCCAGCAGCCCGTGGACAGGGGCCACAGATACGCAGTATTTT.

The chain combines TRBV10-2 with TRBJ1-1, with TRBD1 as a possible D gene (5 bases). V shed 3 bases and J shed 5 bases, with 10 bases lying between them. This CDR3 comprises 13 residues. In germline, CDR1 is WSHSY, CDR2 SAAADI. CDR3 in DNA: TGCGCCAGCAGTGATCAGGGAAGGACTGAAGCTTTCTTT. This translates into CASSDQGRTEAFF.

The chain has TRBV4-1 and TRBJ2-5, with D perhaps TRBD1 (6 bases). This CDR3 spans 14 amino acids. Trimming removed 4 bases from V and 1 base from J, with 10 bases in between. Germline loops: CDR1 MGHRA, CDR2 YSYEKL. CDR3 sequence: CASSPRTAQETQYF. CDR3 nucleotides: TGCGCCAGCAGCCCCAGGACAGCCCAAGAGACCCAGTACTTC.

The chain combines TRBV10-2 with TRBJ2-5; D is possibly TRBD2 (5 bases). Germline CDR1 WSHSY, CDR2 SAAADI. With 3 bases removed from V and 7 bases from J, the gap between germline ends came to 9 bases. CDR3 length equals 12 residues. The CDR3 region is CASSDRGGTQYF. In DNA form, the CDR3 reads TGCGCCAGCAGTGACCGGGGTGGGACCCAGTACTTC.

The gene calls are TRBV12-5 and TRBJ2-7; maybe TRBD2 (5 bases). Deletions cut 2 bases from V and 4 bases from J, with 18 bases between. The germline V gene has CDR1 LGHNT and CDR2 FRNRAP. The CDR3 spans 16 residues. CDR3 coding DNA: TGTGCTAGTGGTTTGTGGACGGGAACCCCCCAGTACGAGCAGTACTTC. Translated, it gives CASGLWTGTPQYEQYF.

This clone was found once. The chain combines TRBV6-4 with TRBJ1-5; D gene unclear. Germline lookup yields CDR1 MRHNA and CDR2 SNTAGT. The V end lost 0 bases, the J end lost 0 bases, and 15 bases lay between the germline ends. The CDR3 is 18 residues long. CDR3 in amino acids: CASSDSIFSDYSNQPQHF. As DNA, the CDR3 is TGTGCCAGCAGTGACTCGATTTTTTCAGATTATAGCAATCAGCCCCAGCATTTT.